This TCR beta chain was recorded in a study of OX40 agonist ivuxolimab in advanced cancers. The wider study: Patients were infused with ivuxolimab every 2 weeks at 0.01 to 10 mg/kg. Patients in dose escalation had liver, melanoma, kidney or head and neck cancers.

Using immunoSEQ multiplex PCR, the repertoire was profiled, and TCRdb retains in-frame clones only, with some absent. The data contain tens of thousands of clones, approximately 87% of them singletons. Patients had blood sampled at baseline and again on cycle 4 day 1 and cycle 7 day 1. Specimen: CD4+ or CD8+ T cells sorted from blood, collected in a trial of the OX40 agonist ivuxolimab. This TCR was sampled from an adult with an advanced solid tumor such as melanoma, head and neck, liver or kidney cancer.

CDR3 in amino acids: CATSRDRYQETQYF. In DNA form, the CDR3 reads TGTGCCACCAGCAGAGATCGGTACCAAGAGACCCAGTACTTC. The chain carries TRBV15 and TRBJ2-5; D gene uncertain. The germline gives CDR1 LNHNV, CDR2 YYDKDF (reference sequence). This CDR3 has 14 residues. The germline V and J ends were trimmed by 0 bases and 0 bases, with 5 bases remaining between them.